These 21 T cell receptor beta chains originate from one sample sequenced in a study of CD8 T cells in ankylosing spondylitis. Study-level points and caveats: Eight or nine highly homologous variants formed a TCR beta motif that appeared characteristic of ankylosing spondylitis blood.

Which antigens these TCRs recognize remains unknown. Each CDR3 protein is one row after TCRdb ran MiXCR on the 5' RACE reads. Among approximately 300,000 distinct CDR3 sequences, approximately 8.2% were seen once, and the ten largest hold 13% to 15%. The sequencing sample was made of blood, either unsorted or a sorted T cell fraction (not recorded which). The receptors were gathered from a male donor with ankylosing spondylitis.

The rearrangement links TRBV28 to TRBJ2-3; maybe TRBD2 (6 bases). Trimming pared 6 bases from V and 10 bases from J, leaving 29 bases between. The CDR3 consists of 17 residues. Germline V CDR1 and CDR2: MDHEN, SYDVKM. The CDR3: CASRSVAGMGFKVAQYF. The DNA of the CDR3 is TGTGCCAGCAGGTCCGTGGCGGGGATGGGGTTCAAGGTCGCGCAGTATTTT.

The CDR3 region is CASMQDRGKFWLADNEQFF. In DNA form, the CDR3 reads TGTGCCAGCATGCAGGACAGGGGGAAGTTTTGGCTAGCCGATAATGAGCAGTTCTTC. This rearrangement joins TRBV2 to TRBJ2-1; 10 bases map to TRBD1. Trimming cost V 7 bases and J 7 bases; bases outside gene matches: 22. CDR3 length: 19 residues. Germline V gene lookup returns CDR1 SNHLY and CDR2 FYNNEI.

The rearrangement uses TRBV7-2 and TRBJ2-2; D may be TRBD1 (5 bases). The V gene's germline CDR1 is SGHTA and CDR2 FQGNSA. V was cut by 5 bases and J by 0 bases, with 13 bases left in between. The CDR3 runs 16 residues. The DNA of the CDR3 is TGTGCCAGCAGCCATCAGAGGACATCGAACACCGGGGAGCTGTTTTTT. Its translation: CASSHQRTSNTGELFF.

CDR3 sequence (DNA): TGTGCCAGCAGACCGAGCGGGTCGGGGGGTGAGCAGTTCTTC. Translated, it gives CASRPSGSGGEQFF. The chain uses TRBV14 and TRBJ2-1; 7 nucleotides agree with TRBD2. CDR1 is SGHDN, CDR2 FVKESK, per germline. V lost 6 bases and J lost 9; bases outside the gene matches: 11. This CDR3 comprises 14 residues.

The rearrangement uses TRBV4-2 and TRBJ2-1, with 8 nucleotides matching TRBD2. The germline gives CDR1 LGHNA, CDR2 YNFKEQ. This CDR3 comprises 16 residues. After removal of 2 bases from V and 0 bases from J, the junction contained 3 bases not matched to a gene. The DNA for the CDR3 is TGTGCCAGCAGCCAAACGGGAGGGAGCTCCTACAATGAGCAGTTCTTC. Amino acids: CASSQTGGSSYNEQFF.

This sequence joins TRBV5-6 and TRBJ2-3; D not resolved. This CDR3 contains 15 residues. V was trimmed by 1 base and J by 0 bases, leaving 9 bases between them. The germline V gene encodes CDR1 SGHDT and CDR2 YYEEEE. CDR3 bases: TGTGCCAGCAGCTTGCGAGGTGTTAGCACAGATACGCAGTATTTT. Its translation is CASSLRGVSTDTQYF.

This clonotype was seen at least ten times. In nucleotides, the CDR3 is TGCAGTGCTACGGGCCGGGCTCCAGCTACGAATGAGCAGTTCTTC. Translated, it gives CSATGRAPATNEQFF. This chain connects TRBV20-1 to TRBJ2-1; D gene uncertain. Germline CDR1 reads DFQATT; CDR2 reads SNEGSKA (reference sequence). Trimming took 4 bases from V and 7 from J, leaving 20 bases between them. The CDR3 has 15 amino acids.

This clonotype was seen more than once but under ten times. V usage is TRBV3-1 and J usage is TRBJ2-2; TRBD2 aligns across 7 bases. Looked up from germline, CDR1 is LGHDT and CDR2 is YNNKEL (reference sequence). V lost 4 bases and J lost 6; bases outside the gene matches: 2. The CDR3 runs to 13 residues. The CDR3 DNA follows: TGTGCCAGCAGCCCGGGACTATCCGGGGAGCTGTTTTTT. This codes for CASSPGLSGELFF.

There are many counts of this clonotype. The rearrangement joins TRBV4-2 to TRBJ1-1, with D possibly being TRBD1 (6 bases). Trimming removed 3 bases from V and 4 bases from J, with 12 bases in between. CDR3 length: 14 amino acids. The V gene's germline CDR1 is LGHNA and CDR2 YNFKEQ. The CDR3 spells CASSQEDSGTEAFF. The CDR3 DNA reads as TGTGCCAGCAGCCAGGAGGACAGTGGCACTGAAGCTTTCTTT.

The gene calls are TRBV5-1 and TRBJ2-5; D unclear. V was pared by 0 bases and J by 10 bases, with 13 bases between. CDR3 length: 13 residues. CDR1 is SGHRS, CDR2 YFSETQ, per germline. DNA for the CDR3: TGCGCCAGCAGCTTGGCCGAGTCCTGGGGCCAGTACTTC. This codes for CASSLAESWGQYF.

V is TRBV11-2 and J is TRBJ2-7; the match to TRBD2 covers 10 bases. CDR3 size: 19 residues. J gave up 0 bases and V 4 bases, and 15 bases lay outside the gene matches. CDR1 and CDR2 from the germline V gene are SGHAT and FQNNGV. CDR3 nucleotide sequence: TGTGCCAGCAGCTACCGGACTAGCGGCTCCTCTTTAAGCTCCTACGAGCAGTACTTC. Encoded protein: CASSYRTSGSSLSSYEQYF.

The chain uses TRBV12-3 or TRBV12-4 and TRBJ1-2, with D tentatively TRBD1 (5 bases). V was shortened by 6 bases and J by 5 bases, with 13 bases between the two germline ends. The length of the CDR3 is 13 residues. This CDR3 is CASSWGTGYGYTF. As DNA, the CDR3 is TGTGCCAGCAGCTGGGGGACGGGTTATGGCTACACCTTC.

This chain joins TRBV13 and TRBJ2-1; D is possibly TRBD1 or TRBD2 (5 bases each). The CDR3 sequence is 16 residues long. In germline, CDR1 is PRHDT, CDR2 FYEKMQ (reference sequence). Deletions cut 5 bases from V and 4 bases from J, with 18 bases between. The chain's CDR3 is CASSAPGLALYNEQFF. CDR3 DNA: TGTGCCAGCAGCGCCCCGGGGCTAGCCTTATACAATGAGCAGTTCTTC.

The J gene is TRBJ2-7, the V gene TRBV29-1, with 8 bases fitting TRBD1. This CDR3 has 13 amino acids. Germline V gene data show CDR1 as SQVTM and CDR2 as ANQGSEA. V shed 7 bases, J shed 5 bases, and the junction held 10 bases outside the gene matches. CDR3 sequence reads: CSAGDRGRHEQYF. CDR3 DNA: TGCAGCGCTGGTGACAGGGGTCGCCACGAGCAGTACTTC.

The gene calls are TRBV28 and TRBJ2-1; TRBD2 matches 14 bases. V lost 5 bases to trimming and J lost 8 bases; unmatched junction nucleotides: 8. This CDR3 comprises 16 residues. The germline V gene encodes CDR1 MDHEN and CDR2 SYDVKM. The CDR3 DNA reads as TGTGCCAGCAGTCCGACGGGACTAGCGGGAGAATATGAGCAGTTCTTC. This translates into CASSPTGLAGEYEQFF. Full variable domain (rest looked up from reference TRBV28 and TRBJ2-1): DVKVTQSSRYLVKRTGEKVFLECVQDMDHENMFWYRQDPGLGLRLIYFSYDVKMKEKGDIPEGYSVSREKKERFSLILESASTNQTSMYLCASSPTGLAGEYEQFFGPGTRLTVL.

The rearrangement joins TRBV6-5 to TRBJ2-1, with D perhaps assigned TRBD1 or TRBD2 (5 bases each). The CDR3 is 12 residues long. V lost 2 bases and J 8 bases, leaving 7 bases between the germline ends. Germline CDR1 reads MNHEY; CDR2 reads SVGAGI. This CDR3 is CASSYRGDEQFF. The CDR3 DNA is TGTGCCAGCAGTTACCGGGGCGATGAGCAGTTCTTC.

In this sample, this clonotype turned up a few times. The chain recombines TRBV12-3 or TRBV12-4 with TRBJ1-2; D call uncertain. V was pared by 6 bases and J by 6 bases, with 20 bases between. This CDR3 region has 15 residues. The DNA of the CDR3 is TGTGCCAGCAGCCCCTCCCGTGGGGTTCCACATGGCTACACCTTC. It yields the protein CASSPSRGVPHGYTF.

This clonotype was seen repeatedly, ten times or more. The chain employs TRBV10-2 and TRBJ2-7, with a tentative D call TRBD1 (5 bases). This CDR3 has 12 residues. Looked up from germline, CDR1 is WSHSY and CDR2 is SAAADI. Between the trimmed V and J ends, which lost 5 bases and 4 bases, there was a span of 9 bases. CDR3 loop: CASSSTEYEQYF. The CDR3 DNA follows: TGCGCCAGCAGTTCGACAGAGTACGAGCAGTACTTC.

This clonotype has at least ten counts. The gene calls are TRBV25-1 and TRBJ1-2; a possible D gene is TRBD1 (5 bases). Germline CDR1 reads MGHDK; CDR2 reads SYGVNS. The CDR3 has 15 amino acids. The ends were cut back, 4 bases at V and 4 bases at J, with 16 bases in the middle. Here the CDR3 reads CASSVWGSDVYGYTF. The CDR3 DNA is TGTGCCAGCAGTGTCTGGGGGTCAGACGTCTATGGCTACACCTTC.

This clonotype has more than one count but fewer than ten. DNA for the CDR3: TGTGCCAGCAGCTTATTCCGGGCGAACACTGAAGCTTTCTTT. Its protein is CASSLFRANTEAFF. The genes are TRBV7-9 and TRBJ1-1; D remains unclear. V lost 2 bases to trimming and J lost 1 base, with 8 bases between them. CDR1 and CDR2 (germline): SEHNR, FQNEAQ (reference sequence). CDR3 size: 14 residues. Complete variable domain (other parts from reference TRBV7-9 and TRBJ1-1): DTGVSQNPRHKITKRGQNVTFRCDPISEHNRLYWYRQTLGQGPEFLTYFQNEAQLEKSRLLSDRFSAERPKGSFSTLEIQRTEQGDSAMYLCASSLFRANTEAFFGQGTRLTVV.

This clonotype was counted only a few times. The chain is built from TRBV7-6 and TRBJ2-1; D is possibly TRBD2 (5 bases). From germline, CDR1 is SGHVS and CDR2 FNYEAQ. The CDR3 is made up of 15 amino acids. V was pared by 1 base and J by 3 bases, with 10 bases between. The CDR3 reads CASSLVPDYYNEQFF. The CDR3 DNA is TGTGCCAGCAGCTTAGTGCCCGACTACTACAATGAGCAGTTCTTC.